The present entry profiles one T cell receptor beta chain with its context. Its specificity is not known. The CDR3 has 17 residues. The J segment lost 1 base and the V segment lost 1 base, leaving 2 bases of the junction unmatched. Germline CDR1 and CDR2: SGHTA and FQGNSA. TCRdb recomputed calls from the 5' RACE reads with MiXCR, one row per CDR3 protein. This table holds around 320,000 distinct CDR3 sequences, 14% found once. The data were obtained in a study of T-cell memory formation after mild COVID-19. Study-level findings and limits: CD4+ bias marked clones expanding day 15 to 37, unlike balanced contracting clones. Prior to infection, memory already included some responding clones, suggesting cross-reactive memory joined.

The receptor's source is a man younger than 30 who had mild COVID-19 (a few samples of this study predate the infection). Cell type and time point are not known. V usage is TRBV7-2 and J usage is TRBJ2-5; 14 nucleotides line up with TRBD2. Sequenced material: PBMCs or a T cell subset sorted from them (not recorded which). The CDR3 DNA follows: TGTGCCAGCAGCTTAGTAGGGACTAGCGGGGGCCAAGAGACCCAGTACTTC. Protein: CASSLVGTSGGQETQYF.